This is a list of T cell receptor beta chains from one sample in a study of blood T cell repertoires in COVID-19. Profiling relied on immunoSEQ multiplex PCR, and the TCRdb table lists in-frame clones only, not all of them. The data hold 100,000 to 130,000 clones, with more than 70% observed a single time. Sequencing input: peripheral blood. These receptors were obtained from a man aged 45 to 65 with active or convalescent COVID-19. Both conserved end residues are part of each CDR3. Fields, in order: clone size, V gene, D gene, J gene, CDR3 DNA, CDR3 protein. The D gene is left open where the match is weak. Expanded clones are given a class, and other clones once, few, many or no size at all.

size: NA; V: TRBV9; D: TRBD1; J: TRBJ1-1; DNA: TGTGCCAGCAGCCCCTGGACAGGGGATCGCACTGAAGCTTTCTTT; CDR3: CASSPWTGDRTEAFF
size: once; V: TRBV7-2; D: NA; J: TRBJ2-7; DNA: TGTGCCAGCAGCTTAGTATTAGGTGGGAGTCCCTCCTACGAGCAGTACTTC; CDR3: CASSLVLGGSPSYEQYF
size: NA; V: TRBV2; D: NA; J: TRBJ1-1; DNA: TGTGCCAGCAGCGCGACAGTTAACACTGAAGCTTTCTTT; CDR3: CASSATVNTEAFF
size: NA; V: TRBV19; D: TRBD2; J: TRBJ2-3; DNA: TGTGCCAGTAGTCCGGGACTAGCGGGAGGGGATACGCAGTATTTT; CDR3: CASSPGLAGGDTQYF
size: NA; V: TRBV18; D: TRBD2; J: TRBJ2-1; DNA: TGTGCCAGCTCGCTCGGACTAGCGGGAATGGATGAGCAGTTCTTC; CDR3: CASSLGLAGMDEQFF
size: NA; V: TRBV28; D: TRBD1; J: TRBJ1-5; DNA: TGTGCCAGCAGATTTTGGGCTGGGACAGGACACAATCAGCCCCAGCATTTT; CDR3: CASRFWAGTGHNQPQHF
size: few; V: TRBV6-5; D: NA; J: TRBJ1-1; DNA: TGTGCCAGCAACACGGGTCGCGCCGGATCCACTGAAGCTTTCTTT; CDR3: CASNTGRAGSTEAFF
size: NA; V: TRBV7-8; D: NA; J: TRBJ2-3; DNA: TGTGCCAGCAGCTTAGCTGGCAGCGGGAGCACAGATACGCAGTATTTT; CDR3: CASSLAGSGSTDTQYF
size: NA; V: TRBV5-1; D: TRBD2; J: TRBJ2-2; DNA: TGCGCCAGCAGCTTGGCGCTAGCGGGAACCACCGGGGAGCTGTTTTTT; CDR3: CASSLALAGTTGELFF
size: few; V: TRBV3-1/TRBV3-2; D: TRBD1; J: TRBJ2-5; DNA: TGTGCCAGCAGCCAAGGCGTCCCAGGGGGCAAGGAGACCCAGTACTTC; CDR3: CASSQGVPGGKETQYF
size: NA; V: TRBV18; D: NA; J: TRBJ2-1; DNA: TGTGCCAGCTCACCGAGGGCAAATAGCAACTATGAGCAGTTCTTC; CDR3: CASSPRANSNYEQFF
size: NA; V: TRBV29-1; D: TRBD1; J: TRBJ1-1; DNA: TGCAGCGTCGCTCTACAGGGGACCACTGAAGCTTTCTTT; CDR3: CSVALQGTTEAFF
size: once; V: TRBV29-1; D: NA; J: TRBJ1-2; DNA: TGCAGCGTTGAGGCAGGGACTAACTATGGCTACACCTTC; CDR3: CSVEAGTNYGYTF
size: few; V: TRBV6-6; D: TRBD1; J: TRBJ1-1; DNA: TGTGCCAGCAGTCCTAACAGGGGGCGCGCACTTTACACTGAAGCTTTCTTT; CDR3: CASSPNRGRALYTEAFF
size: NA; V: TRBV5-4; D: NA; J: TRBJ1-6; DNA: TGTGCCAGCAGCTTGCCTGGGACACTTATTTCACCCCTCCACTTT; CDR3: CASSLPGTLISPLHF
size: NA; V: TRBV19; D: NA; J: TRBJ1-5; DNA: TGTGCCAGTAGTATCCAGGGCTACAATCAGCCCCAGCATTTT; CDR3: CASSIQGYNQPQHF
size: NA; V: TRBV19; D: NA; J: TRBJ2-7; DNA: TGTGCCAGTAATCAAAACTGGGGGGATATATACGAGCAGTACTTC; CDR3: CASNQNWGDIYEQYF
size: NA; V: TRBV7-2; D: TRBD1; J: TRBJ2-5; DNA: TGTGCCAGCAGACGAACGGGACAGGGCGGTGAGACCCAGTACTTC; CDR3: CASRRTGQGGETQYF
size: NA; V: TRBV7-2; D: TRBD1; J: TRBJ2-1; DNA: TGTGCCAGCAGCTTCGGAGCCGGGACAGGGGCCTACAATGAGCAGTTCTTC; CDR3: CASSFGAGTGAYNEQFF
size: once; V: TRBV5-8; D: NA; J: TRBJ1-2; DNA: TGTGCCAGCAGCCCGGGCGGAAAGGGGCGCGATGGCTACACCTTC; CDR3: CASSPGGKGRDGYTF
size: NA; V: TRBV6-2/TRBV6-3; D: TRBD1; J: TRBJ1-2; DNA: TGTGCCAGCAGTCCCACCGGACAGGCGTACTATGGCTACACCTTC; CDR3: CASSPTGQAYYGYTF
size: NA; V: TRBV19; D: NA; J: TRBJ2-1; DNA: TGTGCCAGTAGTATAGATCTAGGCGGGATTCAGTTCTTC; CDR3: CASSIDLGGIQFF
size: NA; V: TRBV27; D: NA; J: TRBJ2-7; DNA: TGTGCCATCGGGGGTGAATACGAGCAGTACTTC; CDR3: CAIGGEYEQYF
size: NA; V: TRBV4-3; D: TRBD1; J: TRBJ1-6; DNA: TGCGCCAGCAGCCTGGGACAGGTGAATTCACCCCTCCACTTT; CDR3: CASSLGQVNSPLHF
size: NA; V: TRBV7-9; D: NA; J: TRBJ2-3; DNA: TGTGCCAGCAGCGAGGGATCCTGGGATACGCAGTATTTT; CDR3: CASSEGSWDTQYF
size: NA; V: TRBV5-8; D: TRBD2; J: TRBJ2-2; DNA: TGTGCCAGCAGCCTTGACGGGAGGGCCCTCTCGGTGTTTTTT; CDR3: CASSLDGRALSVFF
size: few; V: TRBV6-1; D: NA; J: TRBJ1-4; DNA: TGTGCCAGCAGTGAAGACTCCGATCATGAAAAACTGTTTTTT; CDR3: CASSEDSDHEKLFF